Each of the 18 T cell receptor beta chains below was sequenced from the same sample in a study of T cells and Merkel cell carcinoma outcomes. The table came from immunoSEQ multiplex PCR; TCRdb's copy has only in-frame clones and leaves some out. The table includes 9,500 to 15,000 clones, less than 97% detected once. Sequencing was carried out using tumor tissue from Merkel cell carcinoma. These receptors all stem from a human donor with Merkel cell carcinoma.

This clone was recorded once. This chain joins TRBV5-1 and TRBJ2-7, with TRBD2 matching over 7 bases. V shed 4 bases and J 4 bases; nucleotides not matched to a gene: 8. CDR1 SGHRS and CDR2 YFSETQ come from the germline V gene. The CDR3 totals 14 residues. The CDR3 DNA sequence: TGCGCCAGCAGCCCCCGGAAGGGAGGGTACGAGCAGTACTTC. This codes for CASSPRKGGYEQYF.

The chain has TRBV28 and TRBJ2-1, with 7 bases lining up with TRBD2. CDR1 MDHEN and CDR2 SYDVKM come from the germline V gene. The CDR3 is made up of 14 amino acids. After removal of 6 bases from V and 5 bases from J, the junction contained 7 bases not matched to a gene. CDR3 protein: CASRFRAGNNEQFF. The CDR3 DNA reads TGTGCCAGCAGGTTTCGAGCGGGGAACAATGAGCAGTTCTTC.

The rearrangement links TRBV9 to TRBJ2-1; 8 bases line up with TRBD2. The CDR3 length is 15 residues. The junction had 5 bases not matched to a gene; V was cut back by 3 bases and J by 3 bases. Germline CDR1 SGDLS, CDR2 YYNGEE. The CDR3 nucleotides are TGTGCCAGCAGCGCCGGACTAGCTAGCTACAATGAGCAGTTCTTC. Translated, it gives CASSAGLASYNEQFF.

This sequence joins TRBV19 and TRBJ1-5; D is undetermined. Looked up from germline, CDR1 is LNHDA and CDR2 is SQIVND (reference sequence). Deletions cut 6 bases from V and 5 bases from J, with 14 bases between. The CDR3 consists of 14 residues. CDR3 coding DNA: TGTGCCAGTAGCGAGGAGCCAGAGGATCAGCCCCAGCATTTT. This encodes CASSEEPEDQPQHF. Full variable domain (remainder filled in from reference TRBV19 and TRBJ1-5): DGGITQSPKYLFRKEGQNVTLSCEQNLNHDAMYWYRQDPGQGLRLIYYSQIVNDFQKGDIAEGYSVSREKKESFPLTVTSAQKNPTAFYLCASSEEPEDQPQHFGDGTRLSIL.

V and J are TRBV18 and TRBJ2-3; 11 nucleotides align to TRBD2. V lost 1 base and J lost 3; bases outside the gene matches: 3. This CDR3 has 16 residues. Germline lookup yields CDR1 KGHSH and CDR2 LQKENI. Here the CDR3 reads CASSPQLAGGTDTQYF. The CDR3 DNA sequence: TGTGCCAGCTCACCACAGCTAGCGGGAGGTACAGATACGCAGTATTTT.

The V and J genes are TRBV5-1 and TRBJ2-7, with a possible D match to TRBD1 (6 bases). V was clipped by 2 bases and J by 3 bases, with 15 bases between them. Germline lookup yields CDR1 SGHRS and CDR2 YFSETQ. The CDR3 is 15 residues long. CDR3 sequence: CASSFDPATGYEQYF. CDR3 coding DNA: TGCGCCAGCAGCTTCGACCCGGCGACAGGCTACGAGCAGTACTTC.

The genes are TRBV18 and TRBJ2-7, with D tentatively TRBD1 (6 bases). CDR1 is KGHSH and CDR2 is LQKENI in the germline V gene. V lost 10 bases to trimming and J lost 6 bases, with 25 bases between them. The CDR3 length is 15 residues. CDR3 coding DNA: TGTGCCACCCATCCGGACGGGACAAAATCCGGCGAGCAGTACTTC. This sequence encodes CATHPDGTKSGEQYF.

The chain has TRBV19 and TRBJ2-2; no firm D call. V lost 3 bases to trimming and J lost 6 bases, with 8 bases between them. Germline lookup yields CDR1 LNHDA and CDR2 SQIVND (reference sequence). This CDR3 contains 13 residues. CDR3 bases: TGTGCCAGTAGTATTCGCGTTTCCGGGGAGCTGTTTTTT. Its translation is CASSIRVSGELFF.

The CDR3 reads CASSATGLAGVETQYF. The CDR3 DNA reads as TGTGCCAGCAGTGCCACGGGACTAGCGGGAGTGGAGACCCAGTACTTC. The V gene is TRBV6-1, the J gene TRBJ2-5; 14 positions agree with TRBD2. The germline gives CDR1 MNHNS, CDR2 SASEGT. The V gene end was trimmed by 4 bases and the J gene end by 5 bases; junction bases not matched to a gene: 6. CDR3 length equals 16 residues.

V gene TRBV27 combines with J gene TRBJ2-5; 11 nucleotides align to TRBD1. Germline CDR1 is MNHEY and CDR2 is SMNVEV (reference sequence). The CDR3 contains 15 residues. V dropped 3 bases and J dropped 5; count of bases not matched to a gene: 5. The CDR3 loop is CASSFLGTGGETQYF. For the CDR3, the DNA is TGTGCCAGCAGTTTCCTCGGGACAGGGGGTGAGACCCAGTACTTC.

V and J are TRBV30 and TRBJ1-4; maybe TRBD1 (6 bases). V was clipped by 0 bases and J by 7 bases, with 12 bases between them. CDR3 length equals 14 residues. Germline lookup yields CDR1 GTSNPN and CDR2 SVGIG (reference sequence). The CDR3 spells CAWSVGGNSEKLFF. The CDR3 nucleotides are TGTGCCTGGAGTGTAGGGGGTAACAGTGAAAAACTGTTTTTT.

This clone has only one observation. The DNA for the CDR3 is TGTGCCAGCAGCCTGACAGGTGGGGTGAACACTGAAGCTTTCTTT. Protein: CASSLTGGVNTEAFF. The V call is TRBV27, the J call TRBJ1-1; D possibly corresponds to TRBD1 (6 bases). This CDR3 has 15 amino acids. Per germline, CDR1 MNHEY and CDR2 SMNVEV (reference sequence). V shed 6 bases and J shed 0 bases, with 14 bases lying between them.

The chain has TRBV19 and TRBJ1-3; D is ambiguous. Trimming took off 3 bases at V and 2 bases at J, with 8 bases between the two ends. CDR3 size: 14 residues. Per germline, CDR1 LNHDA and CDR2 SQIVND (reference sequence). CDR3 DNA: TGTGCCAGTAGTATCGGCTTTACTGGAAACACCATATATTTT. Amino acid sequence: CASSIGFTGNTIYF.

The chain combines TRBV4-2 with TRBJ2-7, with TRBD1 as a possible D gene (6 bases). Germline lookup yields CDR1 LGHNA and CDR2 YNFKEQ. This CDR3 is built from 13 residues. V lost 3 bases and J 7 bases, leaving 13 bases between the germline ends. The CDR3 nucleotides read TGTGCCAGCAGCCAGCACAGGGAAATGGAGCAGTACTTC. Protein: CASSQHREMEQYF.

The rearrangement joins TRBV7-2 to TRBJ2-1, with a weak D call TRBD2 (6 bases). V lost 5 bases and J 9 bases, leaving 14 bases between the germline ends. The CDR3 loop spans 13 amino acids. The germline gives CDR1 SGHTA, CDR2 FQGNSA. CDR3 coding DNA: TGTGCCAGCAGCCGTAATTGGGGAGGTGAGCAGTTCTTC. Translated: CASSRNWGGEQFF. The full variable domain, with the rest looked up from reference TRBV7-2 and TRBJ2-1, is GAGVSQSPSNKVTEKGKDVELRCDPISGHTALYWYRQSLGQGLEFLIYFQGNSAPDKSGLPSDRFSAERTGGSVSTLTIQRTQQEDSAVYLCASSRNWGGEQFFGPGTRLTVL.

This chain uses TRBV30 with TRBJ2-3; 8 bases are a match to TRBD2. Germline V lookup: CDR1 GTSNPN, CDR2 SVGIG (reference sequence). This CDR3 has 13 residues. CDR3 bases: TGTGCTCGACAGACTAGCGCCCCAGATACGCAGTATTTT. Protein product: CARQTSAPDTQYF. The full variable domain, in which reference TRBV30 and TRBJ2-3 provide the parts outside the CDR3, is SQTIHQWPATLVQPVGSPLSLECTVEGTSNPNLYWYRQAAGRGLQLLFYSVGIGQISSEVPQNLSASRPQDRQFILSSKKLLLSDSGFYLCARQTSAPDTQYFGPGTRLTVL.

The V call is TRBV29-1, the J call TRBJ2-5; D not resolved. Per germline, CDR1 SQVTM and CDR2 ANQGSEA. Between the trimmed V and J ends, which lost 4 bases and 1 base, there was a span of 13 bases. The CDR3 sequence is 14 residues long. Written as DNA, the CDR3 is TGCAGCGTTGCGAGGCCGGCAACCCAAGAGACCCAGTACTTC. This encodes CSVARPATQETQYF.

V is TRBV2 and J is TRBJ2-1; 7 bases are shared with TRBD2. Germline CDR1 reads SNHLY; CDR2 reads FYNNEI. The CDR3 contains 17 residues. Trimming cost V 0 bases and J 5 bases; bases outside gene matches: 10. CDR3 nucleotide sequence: TGTGCCAGCAGTGAAGCTCGGGGGAGGGTCCGCGACAATGAGCAGTTCTTC. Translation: CASSEARGRVRDNEQFF.